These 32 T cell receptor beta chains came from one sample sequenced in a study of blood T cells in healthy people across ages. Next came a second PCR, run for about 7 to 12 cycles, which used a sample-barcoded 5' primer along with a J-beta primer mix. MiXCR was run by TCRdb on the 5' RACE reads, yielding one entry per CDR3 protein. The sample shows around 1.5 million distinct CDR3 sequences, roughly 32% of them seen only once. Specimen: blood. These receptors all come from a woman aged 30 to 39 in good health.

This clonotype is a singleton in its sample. The CDR3 DNA reads as TGTGCCAGCAACCATCGGGACAGGGGTCAGCCCCAGCATTTT. Protein: CASNHRDRGQPQHF. The chain carries TRBV27 and TRBJ1-5; TRBD1 matches at 10 bases. After removal of 7 bases from V and 6 bases from J, the junction contained 6 bases not matched to a gene. Germline V gene lookup returns CDR1 MNHEY and CDR2 SMNVEV (reference sequence). CDR3 length equals 14 residues.

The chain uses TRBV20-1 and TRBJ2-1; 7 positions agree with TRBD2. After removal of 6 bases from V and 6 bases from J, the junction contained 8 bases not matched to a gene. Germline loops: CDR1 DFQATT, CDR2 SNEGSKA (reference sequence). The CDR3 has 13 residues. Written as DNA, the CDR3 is TGCAGTGCCTTAAGCGGGACCTCCAATGAGCAGTTCTTC. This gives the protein CSALSGTSNEQFF.

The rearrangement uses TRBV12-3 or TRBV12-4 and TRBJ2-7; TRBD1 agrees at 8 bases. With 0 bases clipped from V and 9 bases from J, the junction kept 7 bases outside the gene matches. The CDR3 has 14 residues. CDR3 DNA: TGTGCCAGCAGTTTAGCGGACAGGGAAGTGGGGCAGTACTTC. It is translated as CASSLADREVGQYF.

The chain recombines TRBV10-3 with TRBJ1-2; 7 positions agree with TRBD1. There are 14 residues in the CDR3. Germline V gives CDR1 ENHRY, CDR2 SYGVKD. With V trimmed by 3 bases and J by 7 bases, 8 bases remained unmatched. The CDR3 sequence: CAISDQGGTIGYTF. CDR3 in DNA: TGTGCCATCAGTGACCAGGGGGGAACTATTGGCTACACCTTC.

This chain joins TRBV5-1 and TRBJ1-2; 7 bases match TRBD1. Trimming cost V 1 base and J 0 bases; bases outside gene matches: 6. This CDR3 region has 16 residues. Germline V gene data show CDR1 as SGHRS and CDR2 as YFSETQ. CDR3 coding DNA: TGCGCCAGCAGCTTGCGGTCAGGGGGAGCTAACTATGGCTACACCTTC. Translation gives CASSLRSGGANYGYTF.

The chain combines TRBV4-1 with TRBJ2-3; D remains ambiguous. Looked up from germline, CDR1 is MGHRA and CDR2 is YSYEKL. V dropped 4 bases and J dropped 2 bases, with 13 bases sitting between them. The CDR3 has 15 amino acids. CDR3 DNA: TGCGCCAGCAGCCTACGACGGCCCTTCACAGATACGCAGTATTTT. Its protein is CASSLRRPFTDTQYF.

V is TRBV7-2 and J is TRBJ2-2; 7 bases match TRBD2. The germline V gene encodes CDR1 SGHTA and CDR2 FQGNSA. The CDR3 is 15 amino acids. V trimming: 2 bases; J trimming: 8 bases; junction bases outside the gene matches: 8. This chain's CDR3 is CASSLRAGRGGELFF. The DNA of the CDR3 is TGTGCCAGCAGCTTACGAGCGGGGAGAGGTGGGGAGCTGTTTTTT.

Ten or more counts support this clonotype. The CDR3, as DNA: TGTGCCAGCCTTTTACTCTCCGGGGACGATGAGCAGTTCTTC. Its translation: CASLLLSGDDEQFF. The chain is built from TRBV7-9 and TRBJ2-1; either TRBD1 or TRBD2 may supply D (5 bases each). The CDR3 is 14 amino acids. From germline, CDR1 is SEHNR and CDR2 FQNEAQ (reference sequence). The V end was cut by 8 bases, the J end by 8 bases, with 19 bases between.

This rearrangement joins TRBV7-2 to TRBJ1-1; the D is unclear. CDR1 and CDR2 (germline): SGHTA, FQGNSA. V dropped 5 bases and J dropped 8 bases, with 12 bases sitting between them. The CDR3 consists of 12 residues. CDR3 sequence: CASSQPWSEAFF. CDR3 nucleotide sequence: TGTGCCAGCAGCCAACCATGGAGCGAAGCTTTCTTT.

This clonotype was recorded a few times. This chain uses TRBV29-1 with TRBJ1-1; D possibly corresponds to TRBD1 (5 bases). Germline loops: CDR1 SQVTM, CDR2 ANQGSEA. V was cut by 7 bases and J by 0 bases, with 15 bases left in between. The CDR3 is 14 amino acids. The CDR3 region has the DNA TGCAGCGGCCTCCCGGGGACGGTGAACACTGAAGCTTTCTTT. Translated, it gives CSGLPGTVNTEAFF.

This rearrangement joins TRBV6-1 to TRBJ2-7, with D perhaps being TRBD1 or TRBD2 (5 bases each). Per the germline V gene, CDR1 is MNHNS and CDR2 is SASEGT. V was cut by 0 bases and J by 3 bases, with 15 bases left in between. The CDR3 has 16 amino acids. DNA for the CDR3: TGTGCCAGCAGTGAAGCGCTTCTCGGGGCCAACTACGAGCAGTACTTC. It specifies CASSEALLGANYEQYF.

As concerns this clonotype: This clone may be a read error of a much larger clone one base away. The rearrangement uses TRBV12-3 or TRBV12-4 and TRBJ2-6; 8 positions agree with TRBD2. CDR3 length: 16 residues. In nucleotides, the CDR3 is TGTGCCGGCAGTACCGGGGGGGCATATGGGGCCAACGTCCTGACTTTC. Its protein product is CAGSTGGAYGANVLTF.

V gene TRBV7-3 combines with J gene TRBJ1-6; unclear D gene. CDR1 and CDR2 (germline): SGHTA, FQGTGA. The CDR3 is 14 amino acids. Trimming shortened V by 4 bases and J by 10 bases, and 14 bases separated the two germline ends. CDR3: CASSSGQAVSPLHF. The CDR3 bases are TGTGCCAGCAGCTCGGGTCAAGCCGTATCACCCCTCCACTTT.

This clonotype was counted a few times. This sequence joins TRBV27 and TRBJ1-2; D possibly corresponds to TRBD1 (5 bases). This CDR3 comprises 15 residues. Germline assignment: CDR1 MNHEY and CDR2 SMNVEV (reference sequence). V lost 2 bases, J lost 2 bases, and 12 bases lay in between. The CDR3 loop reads CASSLKAGMNYGYTF. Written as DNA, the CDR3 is TGTGCCAGCAGTTTAAAGGCAGGGATGAACTATGGCTACACCTTC.

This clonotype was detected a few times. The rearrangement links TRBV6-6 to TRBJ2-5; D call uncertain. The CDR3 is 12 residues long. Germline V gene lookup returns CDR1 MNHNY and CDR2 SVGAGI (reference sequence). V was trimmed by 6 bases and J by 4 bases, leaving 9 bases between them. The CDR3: CASSPFSETQYF. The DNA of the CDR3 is TGTGCCAGCAGCCCCTTCTCAGAGACCCAGTACTTC.

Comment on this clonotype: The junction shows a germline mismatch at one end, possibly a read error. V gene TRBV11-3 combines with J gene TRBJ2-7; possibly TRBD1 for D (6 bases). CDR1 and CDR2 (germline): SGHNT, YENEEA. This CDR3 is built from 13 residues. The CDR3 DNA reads TGTACCAGCAGCTTGAACAGGGACCACGAGCAGTACTTC. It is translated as CTSSLNRDHEQYF.

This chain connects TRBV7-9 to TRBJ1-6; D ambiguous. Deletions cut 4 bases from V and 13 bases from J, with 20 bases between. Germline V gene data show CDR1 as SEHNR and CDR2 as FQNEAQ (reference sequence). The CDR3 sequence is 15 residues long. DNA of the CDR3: TGTGCCAGCAGCTCAGATTCGACTTTTCAGAAGCCCCTCCACTTT. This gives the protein CASSSDSTFQKPLHF. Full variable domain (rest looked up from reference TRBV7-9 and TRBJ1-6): DTGVSQNPRHKITKRGQNVTFRCDPISEHNRLYWYRQTLGQGPEFLTYFQNEAQLEKSRLLSDRFSAERPKGSFSTLEIQRTEQGDSAMYLCASSSDSTFQKPLHFGNGTRLTVT.

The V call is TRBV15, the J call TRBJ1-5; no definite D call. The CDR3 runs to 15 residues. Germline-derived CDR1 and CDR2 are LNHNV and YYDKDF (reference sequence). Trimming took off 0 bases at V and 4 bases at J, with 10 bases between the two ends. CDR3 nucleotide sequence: TGTGCCACCAGCAGAGATCGCACGCTTAATCAGCCCCAGCATTTT. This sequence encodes CATSRDRTLNQPQHF.

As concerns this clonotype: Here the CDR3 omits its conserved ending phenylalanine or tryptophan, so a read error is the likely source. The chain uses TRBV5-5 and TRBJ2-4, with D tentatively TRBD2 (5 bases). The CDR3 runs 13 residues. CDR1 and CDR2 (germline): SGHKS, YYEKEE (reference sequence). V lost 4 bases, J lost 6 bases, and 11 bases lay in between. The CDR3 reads CASSQVAGNIQYL. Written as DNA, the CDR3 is TGTGCCAGCAGCCAGGTCGCGGGAAACATTCAGTACTTA.

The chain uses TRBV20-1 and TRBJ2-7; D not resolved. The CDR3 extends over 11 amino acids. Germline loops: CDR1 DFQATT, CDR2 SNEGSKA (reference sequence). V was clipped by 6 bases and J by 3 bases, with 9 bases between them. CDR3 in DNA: TGCAGTGCCGCCGAACTCTACGAGCAGTACTTC. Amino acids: CSAAELYEQYF.

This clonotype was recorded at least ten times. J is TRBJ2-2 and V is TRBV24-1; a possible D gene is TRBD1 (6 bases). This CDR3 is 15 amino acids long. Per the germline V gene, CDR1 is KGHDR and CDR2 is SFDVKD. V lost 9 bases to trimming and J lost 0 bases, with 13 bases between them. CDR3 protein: CATARTASNTGELFF. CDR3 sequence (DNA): TGTGCCACCGCCCGGACAGCTTCGAACACCGGGGAGCTGTTTTTT.

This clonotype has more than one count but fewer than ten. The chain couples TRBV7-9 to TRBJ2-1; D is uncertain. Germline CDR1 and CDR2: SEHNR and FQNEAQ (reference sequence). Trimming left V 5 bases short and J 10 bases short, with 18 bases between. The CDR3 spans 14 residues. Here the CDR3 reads CASSPRPMTYEQFF. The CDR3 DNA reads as TGTGCCAGCAGCCCCCGTCCCATGACTTACGAGCAGTTCTTC.

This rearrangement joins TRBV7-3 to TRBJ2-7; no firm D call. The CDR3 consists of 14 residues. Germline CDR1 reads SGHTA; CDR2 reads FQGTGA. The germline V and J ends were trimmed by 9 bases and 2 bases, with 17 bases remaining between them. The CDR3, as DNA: TGTGCCAGGCCCCCCTTTCCAGTGACCTACGAGCAGTACTTC. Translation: CARPPFPVTYEQYF.

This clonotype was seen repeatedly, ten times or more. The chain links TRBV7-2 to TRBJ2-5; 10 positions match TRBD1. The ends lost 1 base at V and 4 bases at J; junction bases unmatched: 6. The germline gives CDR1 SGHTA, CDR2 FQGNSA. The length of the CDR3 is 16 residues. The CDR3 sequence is CASSLVRQGAGETQYF. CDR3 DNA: TGTGCCAGCAGCTTAGTCAGACAGGGGGCCGGAGAGACCCAGTACTTC.

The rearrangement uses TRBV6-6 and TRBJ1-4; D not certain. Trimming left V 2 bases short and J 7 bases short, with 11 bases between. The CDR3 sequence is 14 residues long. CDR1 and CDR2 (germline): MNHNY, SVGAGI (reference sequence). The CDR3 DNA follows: TGTGCCAGCAGTTACGGGCAGAATTCTGAAAAACTGTTTTTT. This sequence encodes CASSYGQNSEKLFF.

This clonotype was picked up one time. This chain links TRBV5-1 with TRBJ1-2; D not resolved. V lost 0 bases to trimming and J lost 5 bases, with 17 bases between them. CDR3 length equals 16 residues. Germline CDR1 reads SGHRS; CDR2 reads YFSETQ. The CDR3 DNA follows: TGCGCCAGCAGCTTGGCCTTGAGCCTACTACCATATGGCTACACCTTC. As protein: CASSLALSLLPYGYTF. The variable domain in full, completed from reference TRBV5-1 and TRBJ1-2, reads KAGVTQTPRYLIKTRGQQVTLSCSPISGHRSVSWYQQTPGQGLQFLFEYFSETQRNKGNFPGRFSGRQFSNSRSEMNVSTLELGDSALYLCASSLALSLLPYGYTFGSGTRLTVV.

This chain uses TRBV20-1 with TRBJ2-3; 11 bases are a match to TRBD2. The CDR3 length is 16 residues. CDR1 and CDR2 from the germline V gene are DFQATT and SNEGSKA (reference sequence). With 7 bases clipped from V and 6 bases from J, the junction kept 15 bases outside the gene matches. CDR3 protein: CSVASGGSSFWDTQYF. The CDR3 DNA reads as TGCAGTGTTGCTAGCGGGGGGTCTAGCTTCTGGGATACGCAGTATTTT.

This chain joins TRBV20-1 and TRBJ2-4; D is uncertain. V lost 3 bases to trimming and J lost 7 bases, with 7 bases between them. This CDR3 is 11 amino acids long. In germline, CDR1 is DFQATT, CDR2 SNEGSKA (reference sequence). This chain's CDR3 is CSASAKNIQYF. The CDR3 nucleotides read TGCAGTGCTAGTGCTAAGAACATTCAGTACTTC.

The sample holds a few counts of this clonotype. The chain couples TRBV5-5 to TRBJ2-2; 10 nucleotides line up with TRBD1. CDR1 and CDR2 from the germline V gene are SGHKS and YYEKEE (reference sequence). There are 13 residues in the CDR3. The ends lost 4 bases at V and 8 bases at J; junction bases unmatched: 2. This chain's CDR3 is CASSEDRGGELFF. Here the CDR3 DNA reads TGTGCCAGCAGCGAGGACAGGGGGGGGGAGCTGTTTTTT.

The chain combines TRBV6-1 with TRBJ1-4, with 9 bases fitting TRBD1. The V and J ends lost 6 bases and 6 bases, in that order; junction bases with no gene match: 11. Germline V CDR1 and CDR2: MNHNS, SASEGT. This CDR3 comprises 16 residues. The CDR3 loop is CASRGGQGGDHEKLFF. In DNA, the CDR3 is TGTGCCAGCAGAGGGGGACAGGGAGGGGATCATGAAAAACTGTTTTTT.

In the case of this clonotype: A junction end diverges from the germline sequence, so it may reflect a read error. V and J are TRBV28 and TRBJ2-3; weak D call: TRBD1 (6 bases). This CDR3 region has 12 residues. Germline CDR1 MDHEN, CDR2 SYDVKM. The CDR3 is CASSGVTDTRYF. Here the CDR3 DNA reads TGTGCCAGCTCAGGGGTCACAGATACGCGGTATTTT.

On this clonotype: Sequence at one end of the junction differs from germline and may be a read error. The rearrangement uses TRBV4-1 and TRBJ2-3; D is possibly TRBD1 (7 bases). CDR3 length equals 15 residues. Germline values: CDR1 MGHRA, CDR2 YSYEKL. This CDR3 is CASSRGTAGTDTRYF. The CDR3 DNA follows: TGCGCCAGCAGCCGCGGGACAGCCGGCACAGATACGCGGTATTTT.